The 6 T cell receptor beta chains below all came from one sample that was sequenced in a study of T cell responses to AZD1222 COVID-19 vaccine. Sequenced by immunoSEQ multiplex PCR; TCRdb stores in-frame clones only, minus some. The data contain tens of thousands of clones, approximately 89% of them singletons. Sequenced material: peripheral blood, taken 28 days after the second AZD1222 dose. These receptors came from an adult who received the AZD1222 COVID-19 vaccine.

This chain links TRBV12-3 or TRBV12-4 with TRBJ1-1, with D maybe TRBD1 (6 bases). V was clipped by 6 bases and J by 5 bases, with 13 bases between them. The CDR3 is made up of 13 amino acids. CDR3 protein: CASRDEGGTEAFF. In DNA, the CDR3 is TGTGCCAGCAGGGACGAAGGGGGGACTGAAGCTTTCTTT.

The chain employs TRBV5-1 and TRBJ1-3; TRBD1 agrees at 8 bases. CDR3 length: 18 amino acids. The ends lost 1 base at V and 0 bases at J; junction bases unmatched: 9. Germline V CDR1 and CDR2: SGHRS, YFSETQ. Written as DNA, the CDR3 is TGCGCCAGCAGCTTGTCGGCAGGACAGGGCAGCTCTGGAAACACCATATATTTT. It specifies CASSLSAGQGSSGNTIYF.

The chain uses TRBV6-5 and TRBJ1-2; possible D gene TRBD1, 6 bases. In germline, CDR1 is MNHEY, CDR2 SVGAGI. V lost 5 bases and J 1 base, leaving 11 bases between the germline ends. There are 14 residues in the CDR3. The CDR3 reads CASSRTVSNYGYTF. CDR3 nucleotide sequence: TGTGCCAGCAGTCGGACAGTCAGTAACTATGGCTACACCTTC.

The chain links TRBV28 to TRBJ1-2; D unresolved. This CDR3 has 15 residues. Germline V gene data show CDR1 as MDHEN and CDR2 as SYDVKM. Between the trimmed V and J ends, which lost 7 bases and 4 bases, there was a span of 19 bases. The CDR3 spells CASKIGEGFGYGYTF. In DNA form, the CDR3 reads TGTGCCAGCAAGATTGGAGAAGGCTTTGGCTATGGCTACACCTTC.

This rearrangement joins TRBV7-3 to TRBJ2-1; D unclear. The CDR3 spans 14 residues. Trimming removed 2 bases at V and 10 bases at J, with 15 bases between. Per germline, CDR1 SGHTA and CDR2 FQGTGA. The CDR3 DNA reads TGTGCCAGCAGCTTAGAGTTTTACTTTTCGGAGCAGTTCTTC. Its translation is CASSLEFYFSEQFF.

This chain uses TRBV18 with TRBJ1-5; possible D gene TRBD1, 6 bases. Germline V CDR1 and CDR2: KGHSH, LQKENI. CDR3 length: 15 amino acids. V was pared by 3 bases and J by 0 bases, with 9 bases between. The CDR3 spells CASSPLDSSNQPQHF. The CDR3 nucleotides read TGTGCCAGCTCACCCTTGGACAGTAGCAATCAGCCCCAGCATTTT.